The entry below gives a single T cell receptor (beta chain) sequence along with its context. During its preparation, the TCRbeta library received unique molecular identifiers. TCRdb analysed the PCR reads with MiXCR anew, one entry per CDR3 protein. This sample carries about 610,000 distinct CDR3 sequences, more than 9% of them seen once, and the ten largest clones take about 4%. This entry is derived from a study of T-cell reconstitution after alpha-beta-depleted transplantation in children. CDR3 size: 16 residues. V dropped 5 bases and J dropped 1 base, with 15 bases sitting between them. CDR1 and CDR2 from the germline V gene are MNHEY and SVGEGT.

The receptor was derived from a human donor who donated a stem cell graft to a child with acute myeloid leukemia. The sequenced sample was PBMCs from the stem cell graft donor, obtained from the stem cell graft. This sequence joins TRBV6-2 or TRBV6-3 and TRBJ2-1; D may be TRBD2 (6 bases). CDR3 residues: CASSPGTLPSYNEQFF. CDR3 coding DNA: TGTGCCAGCAGTCCCGGGACTCTCCCTTCCTACAATGAGCAGTTCTTC.